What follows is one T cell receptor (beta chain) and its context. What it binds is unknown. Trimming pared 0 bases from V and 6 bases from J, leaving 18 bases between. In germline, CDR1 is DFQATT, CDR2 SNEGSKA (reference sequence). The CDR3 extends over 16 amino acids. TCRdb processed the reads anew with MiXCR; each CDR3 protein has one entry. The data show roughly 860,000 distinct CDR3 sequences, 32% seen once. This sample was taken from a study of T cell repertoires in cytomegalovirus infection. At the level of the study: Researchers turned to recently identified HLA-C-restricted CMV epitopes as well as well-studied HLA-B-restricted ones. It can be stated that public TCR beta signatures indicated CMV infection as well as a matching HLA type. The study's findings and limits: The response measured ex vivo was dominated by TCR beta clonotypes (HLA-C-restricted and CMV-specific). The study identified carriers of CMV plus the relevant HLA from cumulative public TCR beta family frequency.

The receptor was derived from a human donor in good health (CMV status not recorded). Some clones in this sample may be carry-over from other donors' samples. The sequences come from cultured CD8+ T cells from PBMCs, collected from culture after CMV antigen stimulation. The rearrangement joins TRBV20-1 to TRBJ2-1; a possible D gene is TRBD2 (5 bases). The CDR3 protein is CSARDRRTFQFNEQFF. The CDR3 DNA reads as TGCAGTGCTAGAGACCGGAGGACGTTCCAGTTCAATGAGCAGTTCTTC.